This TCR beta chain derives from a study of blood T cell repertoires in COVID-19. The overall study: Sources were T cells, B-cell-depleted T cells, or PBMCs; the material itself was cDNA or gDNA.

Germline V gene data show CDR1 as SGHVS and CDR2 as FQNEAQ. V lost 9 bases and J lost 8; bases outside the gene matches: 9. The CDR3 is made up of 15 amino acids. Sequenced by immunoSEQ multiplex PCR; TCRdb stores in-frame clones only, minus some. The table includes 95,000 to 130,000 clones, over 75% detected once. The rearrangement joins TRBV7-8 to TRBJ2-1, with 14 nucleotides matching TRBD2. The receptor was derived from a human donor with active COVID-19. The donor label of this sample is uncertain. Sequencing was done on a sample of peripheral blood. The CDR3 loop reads CASKVGTSGGHEQFF. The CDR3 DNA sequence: TGTGCCAGTAAAGTGGGGACTAGCGGGGGTCATGAGCAGTTCTTC.